The table lists the clone carrying this T cell receptor beta chain with a few counts. Its antigen is unknown. This sample stems from a study of cytomegalovirus exposure and HLA in healthy donors. Whole-study results and caveats: Some highly shared sequence variants likely arose as a pipeline artifact. In a later analysis, TCR association rates varied by HLA locus: DRB1 most, HLA-C fewest.

Primers: 60 Vbeta forward and 13 Jbeta reverse. This table comes from immunoSEQ multiplex PCR, and its TCRdb copy is limited to in-frame clones, with some not included. The repertoire holds approximately 160,000 clones, roughly three quarters seen once, with roughly 7.3% in the top ten. The CDR3 extends over 14 amino acids. The V segment lost 7 bases and the J segment 7 bases; nucleotides outside the gene matches: 2. Germline CDR1 and CDR2: SNHLY and FYNNEI. The origin of this receptor is a male donor in good health and CMV-seropositive. Sequenced: PBMCs. V and J are TRBV2 and TRBJ2-1; 15 positions match TRBD2. CDR3 sequence (DNA): TGTGCCAGCAATGGACTAGCGGGGGGGAATGAGCAGTTCTTC. Translating it yields CASNGLAGGNEQFF.